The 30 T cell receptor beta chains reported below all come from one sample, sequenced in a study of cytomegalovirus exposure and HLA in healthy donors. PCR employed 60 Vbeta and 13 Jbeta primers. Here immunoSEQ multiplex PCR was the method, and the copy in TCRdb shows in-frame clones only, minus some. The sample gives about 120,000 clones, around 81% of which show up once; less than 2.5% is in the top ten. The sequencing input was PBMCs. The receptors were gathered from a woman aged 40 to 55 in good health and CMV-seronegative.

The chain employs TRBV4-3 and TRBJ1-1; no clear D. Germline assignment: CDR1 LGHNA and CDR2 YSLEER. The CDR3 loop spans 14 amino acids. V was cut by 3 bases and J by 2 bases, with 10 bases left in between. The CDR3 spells CASSQISGNTEAFF. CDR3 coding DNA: TGCGCCAGCAGCCAGATTTCGGGTAACACTGAAGCTTTCTTT.

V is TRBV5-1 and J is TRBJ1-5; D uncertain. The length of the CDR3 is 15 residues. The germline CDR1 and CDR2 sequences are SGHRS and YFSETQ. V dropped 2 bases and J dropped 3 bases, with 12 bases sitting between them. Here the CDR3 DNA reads TGCGCCAGCAGCTTAACCAGTGATTCCAATCAGCCCCAGCATTTT. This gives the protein CASSLTSDSNQPQHF.

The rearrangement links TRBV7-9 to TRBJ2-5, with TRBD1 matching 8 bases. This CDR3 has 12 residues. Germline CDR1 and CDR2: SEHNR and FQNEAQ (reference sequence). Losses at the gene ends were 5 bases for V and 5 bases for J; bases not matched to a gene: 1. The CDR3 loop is CASSRQGETQYF. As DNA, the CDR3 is TGTGCCAGCAGCAGACAGGGGGAGACCCAGTACTTC.

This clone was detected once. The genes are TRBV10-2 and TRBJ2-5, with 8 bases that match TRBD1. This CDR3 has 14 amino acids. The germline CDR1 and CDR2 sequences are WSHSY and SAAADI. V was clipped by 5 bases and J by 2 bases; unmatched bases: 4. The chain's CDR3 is CASSRTGSQETQYF. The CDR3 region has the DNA TGCGCCAGCAGTAGGACAGGGTCTCAAGAGACCCAGTACTTC.

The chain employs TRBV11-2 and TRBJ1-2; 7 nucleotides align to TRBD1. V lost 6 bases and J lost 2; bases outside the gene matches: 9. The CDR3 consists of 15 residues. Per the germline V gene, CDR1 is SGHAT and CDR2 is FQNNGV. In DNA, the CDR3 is TGTGCCAGCAGACCCGTTAGACAGGGAAACTATGGCTACACCTTC. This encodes CASRPVRQGNYGYTF.

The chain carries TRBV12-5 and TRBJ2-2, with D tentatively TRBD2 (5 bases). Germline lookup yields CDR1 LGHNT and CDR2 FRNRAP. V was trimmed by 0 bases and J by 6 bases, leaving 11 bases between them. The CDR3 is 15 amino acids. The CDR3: CASGLVLGRAGELFF. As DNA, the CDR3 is TGTGCTAGTGGTTTGGTACTCGGGCGGGCCGGGGAGCTGTTTTTT.

CDR3 DNA sequence: TGCAGCGTCCGGGACAGTGGCGGAAACACCATATATTTT. Translated: CSVRDSGGNTIYF. The chain uses TRBV29-1 and TRBJ1-3; 7 nucleotides align to TRBD1. V was pared by 6 bases and J by 4 bases, with 6 bases of the junction left unmatched. Germline-derived CDR1 and CDR2 are SQVTM and ANQGSEA. CDR3 length: 13 amino acids.

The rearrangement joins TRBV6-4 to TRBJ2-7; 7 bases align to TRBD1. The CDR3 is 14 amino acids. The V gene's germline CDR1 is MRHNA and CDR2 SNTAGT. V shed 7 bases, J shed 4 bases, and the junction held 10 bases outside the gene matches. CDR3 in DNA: TGTGCCAGCACAAACACCGGGACAGAATACGAGCAGTACTTC. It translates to CASTNTGTEYEQYF.

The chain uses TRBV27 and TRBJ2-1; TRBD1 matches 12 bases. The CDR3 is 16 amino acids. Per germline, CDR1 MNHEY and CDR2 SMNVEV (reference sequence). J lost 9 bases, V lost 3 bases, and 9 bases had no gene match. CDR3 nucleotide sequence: TGTGCCAGCAGTTTTGGGGACAGGGGGCGTTCTGGTGAGCAGTTCTTC. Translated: CASSFGDRGRSGEQFF.

The CDR3 DNA sequence: TGTGCCAGCAGTTTGGGGGGGGTCCCCTACGAGCAGTACTTC. It yields the protein CASSLGGVPYEQYF. The chain recombines TRBV27 with TRBJ2-5; 7 bases map to TRBD2. The end of the DNA is better explained by TRBJ2-7, so the J call may be wrong. CDR3 length: 14 amino acids. In germline, CDR1 is MNHEY, CDR2 SMNVEV (reference sequence).

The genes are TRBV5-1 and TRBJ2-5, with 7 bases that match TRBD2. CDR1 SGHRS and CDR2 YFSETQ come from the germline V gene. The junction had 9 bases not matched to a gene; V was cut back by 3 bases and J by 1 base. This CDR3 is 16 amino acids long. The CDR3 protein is CASSSTTSSGQETQYF. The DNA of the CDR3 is TGCGCCAGCAGCTCCACAACCTCTAGCGGCCAAGAGACCCAGTACTTC.

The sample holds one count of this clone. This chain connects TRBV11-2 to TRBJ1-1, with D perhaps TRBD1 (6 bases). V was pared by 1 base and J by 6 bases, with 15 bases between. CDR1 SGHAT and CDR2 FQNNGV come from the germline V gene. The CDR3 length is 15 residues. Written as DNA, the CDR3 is TGTGCCAGCAGCTTAGGAGCAGGGGACGGCCCTGAAGCTTTCTTT. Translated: CASSLGAGDGPEAFF.

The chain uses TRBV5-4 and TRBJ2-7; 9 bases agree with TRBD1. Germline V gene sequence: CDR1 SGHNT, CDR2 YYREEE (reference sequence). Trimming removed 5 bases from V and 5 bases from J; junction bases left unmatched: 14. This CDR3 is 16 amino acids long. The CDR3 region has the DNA TGTGCCAGCAGTAAACCCACCTGGACAGGGGAAAACGAGCAGTACTTC. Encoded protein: CASSKPTWTGENEQYF.

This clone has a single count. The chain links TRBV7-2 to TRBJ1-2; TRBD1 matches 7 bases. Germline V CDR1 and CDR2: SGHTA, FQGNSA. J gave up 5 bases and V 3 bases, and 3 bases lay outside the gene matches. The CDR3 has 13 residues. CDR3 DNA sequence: TGTGCCAGCAGCTTCGACAGGGAATATGGCTACACCTTC. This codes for CASSFDREYGYTF.

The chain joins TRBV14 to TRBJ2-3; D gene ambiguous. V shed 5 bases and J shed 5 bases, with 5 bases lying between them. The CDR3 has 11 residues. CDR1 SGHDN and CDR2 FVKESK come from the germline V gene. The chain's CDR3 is CASSVRDTQYF. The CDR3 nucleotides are TGTGCCAGCAGCGTCAGAGATACGCAGTATTTT.

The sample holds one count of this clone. The CDR3 coding sequence is TGTGCCAGCAGTTACTCGGGAGTTGGGTCCTACGAGCAGTACTTC. This encodes CASSYSGVGSYEQYF. The chain carries TRBV6-5 and TRBJ2-7; D possibly corresponds to TRBD2 (5 bases). Germline V gene lookup returns CDR1 MNHEY and CDR2 SVGAGI. Trimming stripped 0 bases from V and 1 base from J, with 10 bases between. The CDR3 totals 15 residues.

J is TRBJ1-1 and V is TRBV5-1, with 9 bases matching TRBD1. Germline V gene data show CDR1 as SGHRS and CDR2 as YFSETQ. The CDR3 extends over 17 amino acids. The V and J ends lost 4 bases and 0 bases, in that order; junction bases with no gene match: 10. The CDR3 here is CASSLRDRVGLNTEAFF. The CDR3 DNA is TGCGCCAGCAGCCTCCGGGACAGGGTAGGCCTGAACACTGAAGCTTTCTTT.

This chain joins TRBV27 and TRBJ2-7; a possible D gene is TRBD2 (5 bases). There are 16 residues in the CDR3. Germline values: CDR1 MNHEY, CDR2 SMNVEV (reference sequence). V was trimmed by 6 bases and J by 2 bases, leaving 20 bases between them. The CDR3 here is CASSTSGLALAYEQYF. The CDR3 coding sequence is TGTGCCAGCAGCACCTCGGGCCTAGCTCTGGCCTACGAGCAGTACTTC.

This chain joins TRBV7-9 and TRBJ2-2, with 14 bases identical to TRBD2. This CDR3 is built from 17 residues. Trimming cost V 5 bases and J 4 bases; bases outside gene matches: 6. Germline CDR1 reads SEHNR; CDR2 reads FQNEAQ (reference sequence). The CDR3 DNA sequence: TGTGCCAGCAGCCGTGGACTAGCGGGAGGAGGCACCGGGGAGCTGTTTTTT. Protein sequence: CASSRGLAGGGTGELFF.

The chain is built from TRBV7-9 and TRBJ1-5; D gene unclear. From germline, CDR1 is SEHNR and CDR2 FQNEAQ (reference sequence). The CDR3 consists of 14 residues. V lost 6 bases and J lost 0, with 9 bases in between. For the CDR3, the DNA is TGTGCCAGCAGGGGCCCCGATAGCAATCAGCCCCAGCATTTT. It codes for CASRGPDSNQPQHF.

In DNA, the CDR3 is TGCAGCGGACTAGCGGGTTACGAGCAGTACTTC. Translating gives CSGLAGYEQYF. The chain combines TRBV20-1 with TRBJ2-7, with 11 nucleotides matching TRBD2. CDR1 and CDR2 (germline): DFQATT, SNEGSKA (reference sequence). The CDR3 runs 11 residues.

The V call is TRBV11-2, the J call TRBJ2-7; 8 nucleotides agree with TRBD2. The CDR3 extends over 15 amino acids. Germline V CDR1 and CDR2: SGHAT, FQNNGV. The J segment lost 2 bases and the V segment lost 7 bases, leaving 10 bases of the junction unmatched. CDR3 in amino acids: CASIKPGLVPYEQYF. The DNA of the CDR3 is TGTGCCAGCATCAAACCGGGACTAGTCCCCTACGAGCAGTACTTC.

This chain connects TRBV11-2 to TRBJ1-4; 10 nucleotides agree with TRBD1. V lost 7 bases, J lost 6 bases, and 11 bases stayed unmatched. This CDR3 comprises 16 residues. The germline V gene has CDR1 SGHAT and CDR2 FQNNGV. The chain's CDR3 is CASKKLTGGLDEKLFF. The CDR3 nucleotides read TGTGCCAGCAAAAAACTGACAGGGGGCCTCGATGAAAAACTGTTTTTT.

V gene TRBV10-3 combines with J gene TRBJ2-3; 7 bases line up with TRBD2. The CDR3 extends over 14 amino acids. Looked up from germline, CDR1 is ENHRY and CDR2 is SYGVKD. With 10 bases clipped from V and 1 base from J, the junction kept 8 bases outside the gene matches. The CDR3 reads CASAAREGTDTQYF. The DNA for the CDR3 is TGTGCCAGCGCAGCACGGGAGGGCACAGATACGCAGTATTTT.

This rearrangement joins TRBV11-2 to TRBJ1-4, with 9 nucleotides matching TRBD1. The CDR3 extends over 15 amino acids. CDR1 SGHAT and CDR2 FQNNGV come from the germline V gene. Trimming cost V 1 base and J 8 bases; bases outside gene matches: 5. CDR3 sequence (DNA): TGTGCCAGCAGCTTAGGGGACAGGGATTTGGAAAAACTGTTTTTT. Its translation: CASSLGDRDLEKLFF.

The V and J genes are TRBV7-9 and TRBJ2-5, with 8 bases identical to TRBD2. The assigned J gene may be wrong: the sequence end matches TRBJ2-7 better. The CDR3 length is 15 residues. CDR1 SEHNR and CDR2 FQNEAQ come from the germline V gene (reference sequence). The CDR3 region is CASSGSGGSSYEQYF. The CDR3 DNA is TGTGCCAGCAGCGGAAGCGGGGGAAGCTCCTACGAGCAGTACTTC.

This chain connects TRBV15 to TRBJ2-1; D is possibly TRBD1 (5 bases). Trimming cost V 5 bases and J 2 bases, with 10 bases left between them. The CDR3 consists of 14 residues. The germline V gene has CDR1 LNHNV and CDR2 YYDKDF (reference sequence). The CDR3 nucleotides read TGTGCCACCAGCTTCGACAGCACCTACAATGAGCAGTTCTTC. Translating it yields CATSFDSTYNEQFF.

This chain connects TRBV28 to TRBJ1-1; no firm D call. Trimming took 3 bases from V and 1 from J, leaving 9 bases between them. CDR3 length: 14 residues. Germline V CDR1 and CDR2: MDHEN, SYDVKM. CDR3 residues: CASSFPDWNTEAFF. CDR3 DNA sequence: TGTGCCAGCAGTTTCCCAGACTGGAACACTGAAGCTTTCTTT.

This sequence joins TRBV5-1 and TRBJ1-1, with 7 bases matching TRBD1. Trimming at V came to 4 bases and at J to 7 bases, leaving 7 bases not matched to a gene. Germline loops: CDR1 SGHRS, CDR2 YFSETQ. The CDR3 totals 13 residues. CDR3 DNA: TGCGCCAGCAGCCTAACACAGGGGATTGAAGCTTTCTTT. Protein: CASSLTQGIEAFF.

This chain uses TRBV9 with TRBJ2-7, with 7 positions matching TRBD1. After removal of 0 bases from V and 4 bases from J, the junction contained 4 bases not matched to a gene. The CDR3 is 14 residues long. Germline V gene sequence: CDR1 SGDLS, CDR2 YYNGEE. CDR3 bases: TGTGCCAGCAGCGTAGTTGGCAGGGGGTACGAGCAGTACTTC. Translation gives CASSVVGRGYEQYF.